A single sample gave rise to the 25 T cell receptor beta chains below, sequenced in a study of blood T cells in healthy people across ages (dated by TCRdb to between 2015 and 2017). Library construction relied on 5' RACE. Sequencer: Illumina HiSeq 2500. A second PCR of roughly 6 to 11 cycles was run with a J-beta primer mix and a sample-barcoded 5' primer. TCRdb applied fastp at Q25 and MiXCR to the public reads, then kept only in-frame beta chains. Each entry is one CDR3 protein sequence, shown with its most common DNA and genes. This sample lists 650,000 to 900,000 distinct CDR3 sequences; 55% to 65% were detected once. The ten most abundant clones make up roughly a quarter of the sample. Sequenced material: blood. The receptors were sampled from a man aged 25-45 years in good health.

The table lists this clonotype with a few counts. The genes are TRBV21-1 and TRBJ1-2; the D call of TRBD1 is as the table states it, not checked on the DNA. TRBV21-1 is a pseudogene. The CDR3 length is 13 residues. Written as DNA, the CDR3 is TGTGCCAGCAGCAAATACCGGGGCTATGGCTACACCTTC. It yields the protein CASSKYRGYGYTF.

This clonotype came up once. One end of the junction is discordant with germline, which a read error may explain. The chain recombines TRBV6-5 with TRBJ2-1; the D call may be TRBD1 or TRBD2 (5 bases each). This CDR3 is 18 amino acids long. Germline CDR1 and CDR2: MNHEY and SVGAGI. CDR3 nucleotides: TGTACCAGCAGTTACTCGGGCAGCTGGGGGTCCGGCTACAATGAGCAGTTCTTC. This translates into CTSSYSGSWGSGYNEQFF.

This clonotype turned up a few times. The V and J genes are TRBV14 and TRBJ1-2; TRBD1 is a possible D gene (6 bases). Germline values: CDR1 SGHDN, CDR2 FVKESK. Trimming left V 1 base short and J 5 bases short, with 14 bases between. The CDR3 runs 15 residues. The CDR3 DNA follows: TGTGCCAGCAGCCAAGCCCCGGGGGCCCGTTATGGCTACACCTTC. This translates into CASSQAPGARYGYTF. The complete variable domain, with remaining parts taken from reference TRBV14 and TRBJ1-2, reads EAGVTQFPSHSVIEKGQTVTLRCDPISGHDNLYWYRRVMGKEIKFLLHFVKESKQDESGMPNNRFLAERTGGTYSTLKVQPAELEDSGVYFCASSQAPGARYGYTFGSGTRLTVV.

The chain links TRBV28 to TRBJ2-5, with D maybe TRBD2 (6 bases). The CDR3 sequence is 16 residues long. From germline, CDR1 is MDHEN and CDR2 SYDVKM. V dropped 5 bases and J dropped 2 bases, with 18 bases sitting between them. This CDR3 is CASSILRRGPQETQYF. The CDR3 nucleotides are TGTGCCAGCAGTATCCTGAGGCGGGGACCTCAAGAGACCCAGTACTTC.

The chain combines TRBV14 with TRBJ2-7, with D unresolved. V was cut by 6 bases and J by 3 bases, with 9 bases left in between. The CDR3 is 12 residues long. Germline lookup yields CDR1 SGHDN and CDR2 FVKESK. CDR3 coding DNA: TGTGCCAGCAGTCCAGCACTCTACGAGCAGTACTTC. Its protein is CASSPALYEQYF.

The chain recombines TRBV12-3 or TRBV12-4 with TRBJ2-5; the D gene is possibly TRBD1 (6 bases). The CDR3 runs 15 residues. V lost 5 bases and J lost 1, with 14 bases in between. The CDR3 loop is CASSPGTPPQETQYF. The CDR3 nucleotides read TGTGCCAGCAGTCCCGGGACACCTCCCCAAGAGACCCAGTACTTC.

In its sample, this clonotype was seen a few times. The rearrangement uses TRBV4-3 and TRBJ2-6; TRBD1 agrees at 7 bases. This CDR3 spans 16 amino acids. J was trimmed by 0 bases and V by 1 base; bases with no gene match: 0. Germline V gene sequence: CDR1 LGHNA, CDR2 YSLEER. CDR3 coding DNA: TGCGCCAGCAGCCAAGGGGACAGCTCTGGGGCCAACGTCCTGACTTTC. Translating gives CASSQGDSSGANVLTF.

The gene calls are TRBV4-3 and TRBJ2-1; 9 bases are a match to TRBD1. In germline, CDR1 is LGHNA, CDR2 YSLEER. This CDR3 comprises 15 residues. Trimming cost V 0 bases and J 9 bases; bases outside gene matches: 6. The CDR3 loop reads CASSQEADRGIEQFF. The CDR3 DNA follows: TGCGCCAGCAGCCAAGAGGCGGACAGGGGAATTGAGCAGTTCTTC.

This chain links TRBV7-6 with TRBJ2-5; 7 bases are a match to TRBD1. The last part of the DNA fits TRBJ2-7 better; the J call may be wrong. CDR3 length: 14 amino acids. Germline CDR1 and CDR2: SGHVS and FNYEAQ. CDR3 region: CASSLATGQYEQYF. DNA for the CDR3: TGTGCCAGCAGCTTAGCGACAGGGCAGTACGAGCAGTACTTC.

Turning to this clonotype: A read error may explain this, as a much larger clone is one base away. The chain joins TRBV7-2 to TRBJ2-5; the D gene could be TRBD1 or TRBD2 (5 bases each). The CDR3 covers 15 residues. The germline V gene has CDR1 SGHTA and CDR2 FQGNSA. V shed 4 bases and J shed 4 bases, with 16 bases lying between them. CDR3 region: CASSSWGGGGETQYF. The DNA for the CDR3 is TGTGCCAGCAGCTCATGGGGCGGCGGAGGAGAGACCCAGTACTTC.

This chain uses TRBV11-1 with TRBJ2-2; 8 bases are a match to TRBD2. Germline V lookup: CDR1 SGHAT, CDR2 FQDESV (reference sequence). V trimming: 4 bases; J trimming: 0 bases; junction bases outside the gene matches: 1. The length of the CDR3 is 15 residues. CDR3 loop: CASSWGLANTGELFF. Written as DNA, the CDR3 is TGTGCCAGCAGCTGGGGACTAGCGAACACCGGGGAGCTGTTTTTT.

The V gene is TRBV7-2, the J gene TRBJ2-2; weak D call: TRBD1 (6 bases). CDR1 and CDR2 (germline): SGHTA, FQGNSA. Deletions cut 1 base from V and 1 base from J, with 13 bases between. There are 17 residues in the CDR3. The CDR3 nucleotides are TGTGCCAGCAGCTTAGGGGGGCCCCACGGGAACACCGGGGAGCTGTTTTTT. Protein: CASSLGGPHGNTGELFF. The full variable domain, rest sourced from reference TRBV7-2 and TRBJ2-2, is GAGVSQSPSNKVTEKGKDVELRCDPISGHTALYWYRQSLGQGLEFLIYFQGNSAPDKSGLPSDRFSAERTGGSVSTLTIQRTQQEDSAVYLCASSLGGPHGNTGELFFGEGSRLTVL.

V and J are TRBV7-9 and TRBJ1-2; 7 bases align to TRBD1. Germline V gene data show CDR1 as SEHNR and CDR2 as FQNEAQ (reference sequence). V shed 4 bases, J shed 3 bases, and the junction held 8 bases outside the gene matches. This CDR3 comprises 15 residues. Written as DNA, the CDR3 is TGTGCCAGCAGCTCAGGACAGGTGGGGGACTATGGCTACACCTTC. This gives the protein CASSSGQVGDYGYTF. Filled out from reference TRBV7-9 and TRBJ1-2, the complete variable domain reads DTGVSQNPRHKITKRGQNVTFRCDPISEHNRLYWYRQTLGQGPEFLTYFQNEAQLEKSRLLSDRFSAERPKGSFSTLEIQRTEQGDSAMYLCASSSGQVGDYGYTFGSGTRLTVV.

The chain links TRBV29-1 to TRBJ2-1, with a tentative D call TRBD1 (6 bases). CDR1 is SQVTM, CDR2 ANQGSEA, per germline. This CDR3 comprises 14 residues. V lost 6 bases, J lost 7 bases, and 19 bases lay in between. This chain's CDR3 is CSVHPRDKVNEQFF. The CDR3 nucleotides are TGCAGCGTCCACCCCCGGGACAAAGTGAATGAGCAGTTCTTC.

The CDR3 reads CASSEGRILQETQYF. The CDR3 coding sequence is TGTGCCAGCAGTGAGGGGCGGATTCTGCAAGAGACCCAGTACTTC. This rearrangement joins TRBV25-1 to TRBJ2-5; possibly TRBD1 for D (5 bases). This CDR3 has 15 residues. V dropped 3 bases and J dropped 2 bases, with 13 bases sitting between them. Germline V CDR1 and CDR2: MGHDK, SYGVNS. The entire variable domain, with the rest obtained from reference TRBV25-1 and TRBJ2-5, is as follows: EADIYQTPRYLVIGTGKKITLECSQTMGHDKMYWYQQDPGMELHLIHYSYGVNSTEKGDLSSESTVSRIRTEHFPLTLESARPSHTSQYLCASSEGRILQETQYFGPGTRLLVL.

This clonotype was detected ten times or more. The chain employs TRBV20-1 and TRBJ2-7; unclear D gene. V was cut by 3 bases and J by 4 bases, with 10 bases left in between. The CDR3 spans 12 residues. Germline CDR1 and CDR2: DFQATT and SNEGSKA (reference sequence). The CDR3 sequence is CSARDGPYEQYF. In nucleotides, the CDR3 is TGCAGTGCTAGGGACGGGCCATACGAGCAGTACTTC.

The V and J genes are TRBV20-1 and TRBJ1-2; a weak D match, TRBD1 (5 bases). Germline V CDR1 and CDR2: DFQATT, SNEGSKA (reference sequence). This CDR3 contains 12 residues. With 2 bases removed from V and 3 bases from J, the gap between germline ends came to 7 bases. Here the CDR3 reads CSARQGDYGYTF. The CDR3 bases are TGCAGTGCTAGACAGGGCGACTATGGCTACACCTTC.

The gene calls are TRBV6-1 and TRBJ2-7; 8 bases align to TRBD1. There are 14 residues in the CDR3. V dropped 6 bases and J dropped 3; count of bases not matched to a gene: 7. CDR1 and CDR2 from the germline V gene are MNHNS and SASEGT. CDR3 region: CASRDIGTGYEQYF. CDR3 nucleotide sequence: TGTGCCAGCAGGGATATCGGGACAGGCTACGAGCAGTACTTC.

The V gene is TRBV6-2 or TRBV6-3, the J gene TRBJ2-5, with 10 nucleotides matching TRBD1. Germline-derived CDR1 and CDR2 are MNHEY and SVGEGT. CDR3 size: 14 residues. V shed 6 bases and J 5 bases; nucleotides not matched to a gene: 6. This CDR3 reads CASRPTGGRETQYF. CDR3 bases: TGTGCCAGCAGACCGACAGGGGGCCGGGAGACCCAGTACTTC.

The gene calls are TRBV14 and TRBJ1-2; D call uncertain. Germline V gene lookup returns CDR1 SGHDN and CDR2 FVKESK. V was trimmed by 0 bases and J by 5 bases, leaving 10 bases between them. The CDR3 runs to 14 residues. The DNA of the CDR3 is TGTGCCAGCAGCCAAGATGGAAACTTTTATGGCTACACCTTC. Translation: CASSQDGNFYGYTF. Full variable domain (missing parts from reference TRBV14 and TRBJ1-2): EAGVTQFPSHSVIEKGQTVTLRCDPISGHDNLYWYRRVMGKEIKFLLHFVKESKQDESGMPNNRFLAERTGGTYSTLKVQPAELEDSGVYFCASSQDGNFYGYTFGSGTRLTVV.

This clonotype has more than one count but fewer than ten. The chain carries TRBV5-1 and TRBJ2-5, with D tentatively TRBD2 (6 bases). The V gene's germline CDR1 is SGHRS and CDR2 YFSETQ. Trimming took off 5 bases at V and 11 bases at J, with 25 bases between the two ends. The length of the CDR3 is 15 residues. The chain's CDR3 is CASSWPGGDGNEQYF. The DNA of the CDR3 is TGCGCCAGCAGTTGGCCGGGCGGGGACGGGAATGAGCAGTACTTC.

The chain recombines TRBV29-1 with TRBJ2-7, with D perhaps matching TRBD2 (6 bases). Trimming shortened V by 0 bases and J by 4 bases, and 16 bases separated the two germline ends. Germline CDR1 and CDR2: SQVTM and ANQGSEA. The CDR3 totals 15 residues. The CDR3: CSVEDSSRGRYEQYF. CDR3 DNA: TGCAGCGTTGAAGATTCATCTCGGGGGAGGTACGAGCAGTACTTC.

The DNA of the CDR3 is TGCAGCTTAACTAGCGGATACTACAATGAGCAGTTCTTC. Translating it yields CSLTSGYYNEQFF. The V and J genes are TRBV29-1 and TRBJ2-1, with TRBD2 identical over 8 bases. The germline gives CDR1 SQVTM, CDR2 ANQGSEA. Trimming took 8 bases from V and 3 from J; bases not matched to a gene: 6. This CDR3 spans 13 amino acids.

This chain connects TRBV5-1 to TRBJ1-1; D gene uncertain. The CDR3 spans 13 residues. V was pared by 4 bases and J by 5 bases, with 12 bases between. CDR1 and CDR2 from the germline V gene are SGHRS and YFSETQ. For the CDR3, the DNA is TGCGCCAGCAGCCCCAACGATGATACTGAAGCTTTCTTT. Translating gives CASSPNDDTEAFF. The whole variable domain, filled in from reference TRBV5-1 and TRBJ1-1, reads KAGVTQTPRYLIKTRGQQVTLSCSPISGHRSVSWYQQTPGQGLQFLFEYFSETQRNKGNFPGRFSGRQFSNSRSEMNVSTLELGDSALYLCASSPNDDTEAFFGQGTRLTVV.

This chain links TRBV29-1 with TRBJ1-1, with D maybe TRBD1 (6 bases). Germline CDR1 and CDR2: SQVTM and ANQGSEA. Trimming removed 5 bases at V and 5 bases at J, with 12 bases between. CDR3 size: 12 residues. The CDR3 is CSVPEGGTEAFF. The CDR3 DNA follows: TGCAGCGTTCCTGAGGGGGGGACTGAAGCTTTCTTT.